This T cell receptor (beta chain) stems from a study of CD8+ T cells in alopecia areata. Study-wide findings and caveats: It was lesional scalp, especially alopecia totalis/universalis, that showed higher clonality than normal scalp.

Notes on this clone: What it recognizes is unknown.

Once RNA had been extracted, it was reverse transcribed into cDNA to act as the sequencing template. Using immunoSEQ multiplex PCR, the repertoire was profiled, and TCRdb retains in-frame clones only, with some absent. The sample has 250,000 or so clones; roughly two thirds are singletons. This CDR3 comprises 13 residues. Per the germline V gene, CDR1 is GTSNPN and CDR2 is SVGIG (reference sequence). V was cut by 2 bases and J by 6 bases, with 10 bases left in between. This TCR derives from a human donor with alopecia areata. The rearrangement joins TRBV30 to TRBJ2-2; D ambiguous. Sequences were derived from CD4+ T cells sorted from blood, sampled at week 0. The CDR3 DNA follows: TGTGCCTGGAGTCCCCACACCGCCGGGGAGCTGTTTTTT. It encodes CAWSPHTAGELFF.